The next 22 T cell receptor beta chains were all read from a single sample in a study of T cells in localized non-small cell lung cancer (dated by TCRdb to between 2020 and 2021). Library preparation employed the immunoSEQ multiplex PCR assay. TCRdb re-hosts the immuneACCESS table, in-frame sequences only. Its copies lack some clones; in the studies checked, an unresolved V gene accounts for under half of them, and the cause for the rest is not known. This sample comprises some 20,000 clones, approximately 90% of them detected only once. 6.5% to 8.5% of the sample is taken by the ten largest. The source material was peripheral blood, sampled before any cancer treatment. The source is a woman aged 40 to 75 with stage I lung adenocarcinoma.

The gene calls are TRBV7-2 and TRBJ2-2, with D tentatively TRBD1 (6 bases). V gave up 5 bases and J gave up 4 bases, with 11 bases separating them. The germline V gene encodes CDR1 SGHTA and CDR2 FQGNSA. This CDR3 has 14 amino acids. The chain's CDR3 is CASSNTGFTGELFF. CDR3 nucleotide sequence: TGTGCCAGCAGCAACACAGGGTTCACCGGGGAGCTGTTTTTT.

This chain uses TRBV2 with TRBJ2-3; unclear D gene. Germline CDR1 reads SNHLY; CDR2 reads FYNNEI. This CDR3 has 12 amino acids. Trimming left V 3 bases short and J 6 bases short, with 7 bases between. CDR3 residues: CASSETSDTQYF. As DNA, the CDR3 is TGTGCCAGCAGTGAGACTTCTGATACGCAGTATTTT. The variable domain in full, with the rest retrieved from reference TRBV2 and TRBJ2-3, is EPEVTQTPSHQVTQMGQEVILRCVPISNHLYFYWYRQILGQKVEFLVSFYNNEISEKSEIFDDQFSVERPDGSNFTLKIRSTKLEDSAMYFCASSETSDTQYFGPGTRLTVL.

The rearrangement links TRBV7-6 to TRBJ1-3; 7 nucleotides agree with TRBD1. Germline CDR1 SGHVS, CDR2 FNYEAQ. J lost 5 bases, V lost 5 bases, and 6 bases had no gene match. The CDR3 consists of 14 residues. The CDR3 sequence: CASSPRGGRNTIYF. The CDR3 nucleotides read TGTGCCAGCAGCCCTCGAGGGGGCCGAAACACCATATATTTT.

This clone was observed a handful of times. This chain links TRBV5-4 with TRBJ2-2, with 9 positions matching TRBD2. The V segment lost 3 bases and the J segment 1 base; nucleotides outside the gene matches: 1. Germline CDR1 is SGHNT and CDR2 is YYREEE (reference sequence). The length of the CDR3 is 15 residues. Here the CDR3 reads CASSSSGMNTGELFF. The CDR3 nucleotides read TGTGCCAGCAGCTCTAGCGGGATGAACACCGGGGAGCTGTTTTTT.

The chain is built from TRBV28 and TRBJ1-2; D might be TRBD1 (6 bases). Trimming took 4 bases from V and 1 from J, leaving 16 bases between them. CDR1 is MDHEN and CDR2 is SYDVKM in the germline V gene. This CDR3 comprises 16 residues. CDR3 DNA sequence: TGTGCCAGCAGTTCCTACAGCGAGGGGGGTAACTATGGCTACACCTTC. It codes for CASSSYSEGGNYGYTF.

The gene calls are TRBV9 and TRBJ2-5; no clear D. The CDR3 runs to 15 residues. Germline V gene sequence: CDR1 SGDLS, CDR2 YYNGEE. V gave up 0 bases and J gave up 4 bases, with 13 bases separating them. As DNA, the CDR3 is TGTGCCAGCAGCGTAGGAACAGTTTTTGGAGAGACCCAGTACTTC. Translated, it gives CASSVGTVFGETQYF.

The chain uses TRBV14 and TRBJ2-5, with D unresolved. CDR3 length: 11 amino acids. CDR1 is SGHDN, CDR2 FVKESK, per germline. V dropped 0 bases and J dropped 7 bases, with 3 bases sitting between them. CDR3 nucleotide sequence: TGTGCCAGCAGCCAAGAGGGGACCCAGTACTTC. Its protein product is CASSQEGTQYF.

The CDR3 region is CASSRLAGGPDTQYF. DNA of the CDR3: TGTGCCAGTAGCCGTCTAGCGGGAGGGCCAGATACGCAGTATTTT. The chain has TRBV19 and TRBJ2-3; TRBD2 aligns across 12 bases. The CDR3 spans 15 residues. Germline CDR1 and CDR2: LNHDA and SQIVND (reference sequence). V shed 6 bases, J shed 4 bases, and the junction held 5 bases outside the gene matches. Variable domain in full (rest from reference TRBV19 and TRBJ2-3): DGGITQSPKYLFRKEGQNVTLSCEQNLNHDAMYWYRQDPGQGLRLIYYSQIVNDFQKGDIAEGYSVSREKKESFPLTVTSAQKNPTAFYLCASSRLAGGPDTQYFGPGTRLTVL.

A remark on this clone: In the same sample, other DNA sequences code for this CDR3. The J gene is TRBJ2-7, the V gene TRBV5-6, with a possible D match to TRBD1 (6 bases). CDR3 length equals 13 residues. With 4 bases removed from V and 3 bases from J, the gap between germline ends came to 11 bases. Per germline, CDR1 SGHDT and CDR2 YYEEEE. In DNA form, the CDR3 reads TGTGCCAGCAGCCTTGACAGGAGCTACGAGCAGTACTTC. Protein product: CASSLDRSYEQYF.

The chain uses TRBV7-2 and TRBJ2-7; D gene unclear. The CDR3 contains 13 residues. Germline CDR1 SGHTA, CDR2 FQGNSA. V shed 4 bases and J shed 6 bases, with 13 bases lying between them. The CDR3 DNA is TGTGCCAGCAGCTGGTGGGGATTCCGCGAGCAGTACTTC. Amino acid sequence: CASSWWGFREQYF.

V usage is TRBV7-2 and J usage is TRBJ2-3; no clear D. The CDR3 is made up of 14 amino acids. From germline, CDR1 is SGHTA and CDR2 FQGNSA. Trimming left V 0 bases short and J 6 bases short, with 10 bases between. Written as DNA, the CDR3 is TGTGCCAGCAGCTTAGCTTTGGGGTTGGATACGCAGTATTTT. Translation: CASSLALGLDTQYF.

J is TRBJ1-2 and V is TRBV21-1; TRBD1, the D gene given by the table, was not confirmed from the DNA. TRBV21-1 is recorded as a pseudogene. The CDR3 runs to 15 residues. The CDR3 is CASSKATRTSWGYTF. CDR3 sequence (DNA): TGTGCCAGCAGCAAAGCGACTCGGACATCGTGGGGCTACACCTTC.

CDR3 sequence reads: CASSTRLAGGYETQYF. DNA for the CDR3: TGTGCCAGCAGCACACGACTAGCGGGAGGGTATGAGACCCAGTACTTC. This chain connects TRBV7-6 to TRBJ2-5, with 14 bases lining up with TRBD2. The length of the CDR3 is 16 residues. Germline assignment: CDR1 SGHVS and CDR2 FNYEAQ. Trimming at V came to 5 bases and at J to 5 bases, leaving 7 bases not matched to a gene.

This rearrangement joins TRBV7-6 to TRBJ1-1, with a possible D match to TRBD1 (5 bases). Trimming shortened V by 5 bases and J by 6 bases, and 13 bases separated the two germline ends. Germline CDR1 and CDR2: SGHVS and FNYEAQ. The CDR3 has 13 residues. The DNA of the CDR3 is TGTGCCAGCAGCCTAACTCGAGGGGCTGAAGCTTTCTTT. Its protein product is CASSLTRGAEAFF.

The chain couples TRBV7-2 to TRBJ2-7; either TRBD1 or TRBD2 may fit D (5 bases each). V was pared by 5 bases and J by 3 bases, with 14 bases between. Germline CDR1 is SGHTA and CDR2 is FQGNSA. The CDR3 spans 14 residues. In DNA form, the CDR3 reads TGTGCCAGCAGCACCCGGGGACGGAACTACGAGCAGTACTTC. Amino acids: CASSTRGRNYEQYF.

The gene calls are TRBV4-1 and TRBJ1-1, with 8 nucleotides matching TRBD1. Looked up from germline, CDR1 is MGHRA and CDR2 is YSYEKL. This CDR3 spans 16 amino acids. Trimming removed 1 base from V and 0 bases from J; junction bases left unmatched: 4. DNA of the CDR3: TGCGCCAGCAGCCAAGTCACAGGGGGACTGAACACTGAAGCTTTCTTT. This translates into CASSQVTGGLNTEAFF.

In DNA form, the CDR3 reads TGTGCCAGCAGCCAGACAGGAAGGGCTGAAGCTTTCTTT. Amino acid sequence: CASSQTGRAEAFF. This chain joins TRBV14 and TRBJ1-1; D possibly corresponds to TRBD1 (6 bases). This CDR3 comprises 13 residues. Trimming cost V 3 bases and J 6 bases, with 11 bases left between them. Germline CDR1 and CDR2: SGHDN and FVKESK.

The rearrangement links TRBV18 to TRBJ2-2; 9 bases are a match to TRBD1. The CDR3 contains 18 residues. V was clipped by 1 base and J by 0 bases; unmatched bases: 6. Germline CDR1 KGHSH, CDR2 LQKENI. The CDR3 sequence is CASSPLGTGSPNTGELFF. The CDR3 DNA reads TGTGCCAGCTCACCACTCGGGACAGGGAGTCCGAACACCGGGGAGCTGTTTTTT.

V gene TRBV6-6 combines with J gene TRBJ2-1, with a possible D match to TRBD1 (6 bases). Germline CDR1 is MNHNY and CDR2 is SVGAGI (reference sequence). Trimming left V 5 bases short and J 2 bases short, with 13 bases between. The CDR3 is made up of 15 amino acids. DNA of the CDR3: TGTGCCAGCAGTGACGGGACATCTACCTACAATGAGCAGTTCTTC. Amino acids: CASSDGTSTYNEQFF.

The V gene is TRBV5-1, the J gene TRBJ2-7, with TRBD1 as a possible D gene (5 bases). Trimming left V 5 bases short and J 3 bases short, with 9 bases between. From germline, CDR1 is SGHRS and CDR2 YFSETQ. The length of the CDR3 is 12 residues. The CDR3 DNA reads TGCGCCAGCAGTGGGGCGCTCTACGAGCAGTACTTC. Amino acid sequence: CASSGALYEQYF. Full variable domain (remainder filled in from reference TRBV5-1 and TRBJ2-7): KAGVTQTPRYLIKTRGQQVTLSCSPISGHRSVSWYQQTPGQGLQFLFEYFSETQRNKGNFPGRFSGRQFSNSRSEMNVSTLELGDSALYLCASSGALYEQYFGPGTRLTVT.

This chain uses TRBV27 with TRBJ2-3; 13 bases match TRBD2. The germline V gene encodes CDR1 MNHEY and CDR2 SMNVEV (reference sequence). The J segment lost 4 bases and the V segment lost 5 bases, leaving 15 bases of the junction unmatched. This CDR3 has 19 residues. In DNA form, the CDR3 reads TGTGCCAGCAGTCTTTCTGGGGGTACTAGCGGGAGGGCCCCAGATACGCAGTATTTT. Translation: CASSLSGGTSGRAPDTQYF.

V gene TRBV7-6 combines with J gene TRBJ2-1; TRBD1 might be the D (5 bases). CDR1 SGHVS and CDR2 FNYEAQ come from the germline V gene. The CDR3 has 13 residues. Trimming took off 1 base at V and 9 bases at J, with 10 bases between the two ends. CDR3 protein: CASSLEIRGEQFF. CDR3 sequence (DNA): TGTGCCAGCAGCTTAGAGATTAGGGGTGAGCAGTTCTTC.